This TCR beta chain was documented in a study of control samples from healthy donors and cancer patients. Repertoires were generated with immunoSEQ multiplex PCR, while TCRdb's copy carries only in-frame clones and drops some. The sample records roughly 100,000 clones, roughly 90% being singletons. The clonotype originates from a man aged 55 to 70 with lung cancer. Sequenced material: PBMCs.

The CDR3 protein is CASSGGFVDTQYF. CDR3 nucleotide sequence: TGTGCCAGCAGTGGGGGGTTTGTGGATACGCAGTATTTT. This chain joins TRBV2 and TRBJ2-3; tentatively, D is TRBD1 or TRBD2 (5 bases each). Germline V CDR1 and CDR2: SNHLY, FYNNEI. CDR3 length: 13 residues. V was trimmed by 4 bases and J by 6 bases, leaving 11 bases between them.